This entry is about one T cell receptor beta chain. Its antigen is as yet unknown. Via MiXCR, TCRdb re-called the 5' RACE reads, giving one row per CDR3 protein. Seen here are about 500,000 distinct CDR3 sequences, 13% to 15% observed once, and the top ten hold approximately 0.98%. The sample belongs to a study of identical twins. The study, taken as a whole, reports: For out-of-frame alpha sequences shared by twins, low generation probability was in excess. Partly confounded zero-insertion analyses could result from invariant MAIT and iNKT cells.

Germline CDR1 and CDR2: SGHTS and YDEGEE. This CDR3 is 15 amino acids long. Losses at the gene ends were 4 bases for V and 5 bases for J; bases not matched to a gene: 7. These data were also reused for a study on yellow fever vaccine responses in identical twins.

The sequencing sample was made of CD4+ T cells sorted from blood. This chain connects TRBV5-8 to TRBJ2-1; 9 nucleotides match TRBD1. This receptor was obtained from a woman aged 18-29 years in good health. CDR3 nucleotides: TGTGCCAGCAGCCTGGGGACAGGGACCGACAATGAGCAGTTCTTC. It is translated as CASSLGTGTDNEQFF. The complete variable domain, with remaining parts taken from reference TRBV5-8 and TRBJ2-1, reads EAGVTQSPTHLIKTRGQQATLRCSPISGHTSVYWYQQALGLGLQFLLWYDEGEERNRGNFPPRFSGRQFPNYSSELNVNALELEDSALYLCASSLGTGTDNEQFFGPGTRLTVL.